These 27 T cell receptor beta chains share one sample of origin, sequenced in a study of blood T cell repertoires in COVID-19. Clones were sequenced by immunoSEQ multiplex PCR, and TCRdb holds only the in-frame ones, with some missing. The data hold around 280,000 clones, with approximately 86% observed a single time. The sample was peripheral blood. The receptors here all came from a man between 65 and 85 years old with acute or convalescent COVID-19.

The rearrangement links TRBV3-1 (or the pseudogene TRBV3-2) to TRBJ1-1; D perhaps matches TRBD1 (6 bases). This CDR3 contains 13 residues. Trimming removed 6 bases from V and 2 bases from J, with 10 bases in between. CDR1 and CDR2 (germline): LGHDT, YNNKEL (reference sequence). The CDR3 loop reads CASRIQGNTEAFF. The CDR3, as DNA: TGTGCCAGCAGAATACAGGGTAACACTGAAGCTTTCTTT.

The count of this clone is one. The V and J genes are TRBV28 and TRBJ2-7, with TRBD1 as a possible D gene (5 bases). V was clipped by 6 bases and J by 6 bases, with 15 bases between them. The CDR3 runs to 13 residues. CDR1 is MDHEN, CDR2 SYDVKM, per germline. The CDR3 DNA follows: TGTGCCAGCAGCGACACATGGGGCCCCGAGCAGTACTTC. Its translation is CASSDTWGPEQYF. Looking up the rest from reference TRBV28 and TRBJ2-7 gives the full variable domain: DVKVTQSSRYLVKRTGEKVFLECVQDMDHENMFWYRQDPGLGLRLIYFSYDVKMKEKGDIPEGYSVSREKKERFSLILESASTNQTSMYLCASSDTWGPEQYFGPGTRLTVT.

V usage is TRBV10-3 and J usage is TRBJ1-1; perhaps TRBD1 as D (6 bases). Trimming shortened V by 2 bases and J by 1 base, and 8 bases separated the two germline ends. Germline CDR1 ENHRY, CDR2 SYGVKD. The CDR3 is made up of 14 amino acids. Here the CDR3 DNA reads TGTGCCATCAGTGAGATACAGGGGAACACTGAAGCTTTCTTT. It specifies CAISEIQGNTEAFF.

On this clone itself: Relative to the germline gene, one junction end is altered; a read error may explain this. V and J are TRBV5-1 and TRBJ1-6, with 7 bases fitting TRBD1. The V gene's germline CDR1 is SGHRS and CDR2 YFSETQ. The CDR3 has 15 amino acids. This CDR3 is CASSSWGTDNAPLHF. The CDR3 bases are TGCGCCAGCAGCTCGTGGGGGACAGATAATGCACCCCTCCACTTT.

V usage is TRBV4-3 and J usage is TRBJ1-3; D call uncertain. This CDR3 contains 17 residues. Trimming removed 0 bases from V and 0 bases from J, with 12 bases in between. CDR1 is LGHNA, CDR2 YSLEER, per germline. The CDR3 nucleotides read TGCGCCAGCAGCCAAGACCTCCCGGGAACCTCTGGAAACACCATATATTTT. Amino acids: CASSQDLPGTSGNTIYF.

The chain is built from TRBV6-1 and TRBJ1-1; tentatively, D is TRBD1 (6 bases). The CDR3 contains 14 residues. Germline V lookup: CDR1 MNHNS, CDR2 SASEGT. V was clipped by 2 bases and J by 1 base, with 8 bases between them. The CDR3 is CASSEPGQNTEAFF. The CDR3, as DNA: TGTGCCAGCAGTGAACCGGGACAGAACACTGAAGCTTTCTTT.

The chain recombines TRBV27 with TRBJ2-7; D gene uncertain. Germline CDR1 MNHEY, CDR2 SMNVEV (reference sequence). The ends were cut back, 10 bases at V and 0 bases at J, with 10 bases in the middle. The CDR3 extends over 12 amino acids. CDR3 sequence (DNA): TGTGCCACAAGAACGGGCTCCTACGAGCAGTACTTC. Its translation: CATRTGSYEQYF.

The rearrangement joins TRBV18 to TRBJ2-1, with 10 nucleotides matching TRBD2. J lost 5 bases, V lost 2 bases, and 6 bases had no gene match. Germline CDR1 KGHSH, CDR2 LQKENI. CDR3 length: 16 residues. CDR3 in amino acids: CASSPSSGGKNNEQFF. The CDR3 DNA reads TGTGCCAGCTCACCATCTAGCGGGGGTAAGAACAATGAGCAGTTCTTC.

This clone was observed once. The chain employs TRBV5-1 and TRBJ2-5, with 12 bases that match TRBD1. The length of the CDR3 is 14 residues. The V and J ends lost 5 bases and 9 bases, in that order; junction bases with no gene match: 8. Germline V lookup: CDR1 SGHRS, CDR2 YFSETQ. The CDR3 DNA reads TGCGCCAGCAGGGTCGGGACAGGGGGCCAGGCCCAGTACTTC. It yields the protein CASRVGTGGQAQYF.

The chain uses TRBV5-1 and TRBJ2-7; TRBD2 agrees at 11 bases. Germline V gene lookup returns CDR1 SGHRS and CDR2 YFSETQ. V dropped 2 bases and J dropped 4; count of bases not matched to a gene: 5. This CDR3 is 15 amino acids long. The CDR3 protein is CASSLQGLAAYEQYF. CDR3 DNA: TGCGCCAGCAGCTTACAGGGACTAGCGGCTTACGAGCAGTACTTC.

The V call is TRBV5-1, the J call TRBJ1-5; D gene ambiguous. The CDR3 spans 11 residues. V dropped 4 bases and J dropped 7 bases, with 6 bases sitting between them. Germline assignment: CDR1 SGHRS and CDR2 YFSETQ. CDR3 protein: CASSLQQPQHF. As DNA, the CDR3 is TGCGCCAGCAGCCTACAGCAGCCCCAGCATTTT.

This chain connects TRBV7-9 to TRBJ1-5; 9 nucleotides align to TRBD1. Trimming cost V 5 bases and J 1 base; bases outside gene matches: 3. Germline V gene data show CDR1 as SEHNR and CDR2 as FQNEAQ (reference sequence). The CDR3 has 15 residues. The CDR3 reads CASSPQGASNQPQHF. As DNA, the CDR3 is TGTGCCAGCAGCCCACAGGGGGCGAGCAATCAGCCCCAGCATTTT.

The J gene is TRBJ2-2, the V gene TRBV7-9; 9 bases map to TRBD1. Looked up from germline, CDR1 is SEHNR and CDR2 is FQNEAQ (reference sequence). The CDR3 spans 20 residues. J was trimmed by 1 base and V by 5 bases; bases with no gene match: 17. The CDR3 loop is CASSTPRPGTGRVNTGELFF. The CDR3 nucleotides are TGTGCCAGCAGCACCCCACGTCCCGGGACAGGGAGGGTGAACACCGGGGAGCTGTTTTTT.

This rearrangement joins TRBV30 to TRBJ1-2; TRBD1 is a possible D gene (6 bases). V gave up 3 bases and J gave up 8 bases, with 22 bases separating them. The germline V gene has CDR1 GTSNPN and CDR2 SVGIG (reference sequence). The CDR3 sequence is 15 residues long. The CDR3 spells CAWSDMGHPSTGYTF. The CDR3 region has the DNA TGTGCCTGGAGCGATATGGGACACCCCTCGACCGGCTACACCTTC.

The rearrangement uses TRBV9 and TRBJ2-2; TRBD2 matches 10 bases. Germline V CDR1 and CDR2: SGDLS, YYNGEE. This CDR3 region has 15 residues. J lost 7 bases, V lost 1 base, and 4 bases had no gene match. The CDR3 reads CASSVTSGINGELFF. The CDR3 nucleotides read TGTGCCAGCAGCGTAACTAGCGGGATTAACGGGGAGCTGTTTTTT.

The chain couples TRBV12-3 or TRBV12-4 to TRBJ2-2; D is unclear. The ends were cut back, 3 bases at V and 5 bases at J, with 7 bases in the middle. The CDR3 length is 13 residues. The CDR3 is CASSLFRTGELFF. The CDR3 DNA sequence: TGTGCCAGCAGTTTGTTCCGGACCGGGGAGCTGTTTTTT.

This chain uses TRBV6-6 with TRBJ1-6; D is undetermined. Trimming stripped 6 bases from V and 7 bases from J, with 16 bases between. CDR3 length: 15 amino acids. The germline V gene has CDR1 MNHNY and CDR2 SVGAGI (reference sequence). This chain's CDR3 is CASSPATSFNSPLHF. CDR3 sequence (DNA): TGTGCCAGCAGCCCCGCAACATCTTTCAATTCACCCCTCCACTTT.

The CDR3 region has the DNA TGTGCCAGCAGCATCGGACTAGCGCAAACCGGGGAGCTGTTTTTT. Translated, it gives CASSIGLAQTGELFF. The chain joins TRBV6-2 or TRBV6-3 to TRBJ2-2; 9 nucleotides line up with TRBD2. V lost 6 bases, J lost 5 bases, and 7 bases stayed unmatched. There are 15 residues in the CDR3. Per germline, CDR1 MNHEY and CDR2 SVGEGT.

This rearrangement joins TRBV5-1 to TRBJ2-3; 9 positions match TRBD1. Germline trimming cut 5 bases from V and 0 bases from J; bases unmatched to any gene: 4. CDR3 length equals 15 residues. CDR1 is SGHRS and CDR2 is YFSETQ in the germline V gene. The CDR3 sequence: CASSAGTGSTDTQYF. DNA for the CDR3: TGCGCCAGCAGTGCCGGGACAGGGAGCACAGATACGCAGTATTTT.

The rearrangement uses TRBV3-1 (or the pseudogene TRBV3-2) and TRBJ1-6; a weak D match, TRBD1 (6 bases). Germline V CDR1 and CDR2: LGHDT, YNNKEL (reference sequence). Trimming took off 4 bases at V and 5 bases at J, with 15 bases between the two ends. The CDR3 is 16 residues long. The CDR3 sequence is CASSRRMDRDNSPLHF. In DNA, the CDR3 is TGTGCCAGCAGCCGCCGAATGGACAGAGATAATTCACCCCTCCACTTT.

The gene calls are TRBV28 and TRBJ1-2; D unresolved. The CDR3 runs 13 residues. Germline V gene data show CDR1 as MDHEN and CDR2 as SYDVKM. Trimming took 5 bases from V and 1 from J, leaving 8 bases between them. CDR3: CASSVGDNYGYTF. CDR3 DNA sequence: TGTGCCAGCAGTGTAGGAGATAACTATGGCTACACCTTC.

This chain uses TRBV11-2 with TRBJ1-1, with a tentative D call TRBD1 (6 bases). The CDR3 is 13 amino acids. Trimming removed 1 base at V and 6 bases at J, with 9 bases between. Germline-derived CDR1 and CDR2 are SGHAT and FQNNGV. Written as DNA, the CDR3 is TGTGCCAGCAGCTTAGCCAGGGGCTCTGAAGCTTTCTTT. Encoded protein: CASSLARGSEAFF.

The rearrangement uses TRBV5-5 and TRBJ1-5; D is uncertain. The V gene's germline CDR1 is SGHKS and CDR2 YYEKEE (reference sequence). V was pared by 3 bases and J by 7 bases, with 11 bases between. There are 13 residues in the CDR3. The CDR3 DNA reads TGTGCCAGCAGCTCAGCTTCGGGACAGCCCCAGCATTTT. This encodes CASSSASGQPQHF.

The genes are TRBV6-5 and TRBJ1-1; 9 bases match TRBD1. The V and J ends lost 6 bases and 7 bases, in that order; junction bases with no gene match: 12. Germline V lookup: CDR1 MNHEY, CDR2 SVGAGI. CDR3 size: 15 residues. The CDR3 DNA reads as TGTGCCAGCAGCCGCGTACAGGGGGCGCAGGGTGAAGCTTTCTTT. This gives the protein CASSRVQGAQGEAFF.

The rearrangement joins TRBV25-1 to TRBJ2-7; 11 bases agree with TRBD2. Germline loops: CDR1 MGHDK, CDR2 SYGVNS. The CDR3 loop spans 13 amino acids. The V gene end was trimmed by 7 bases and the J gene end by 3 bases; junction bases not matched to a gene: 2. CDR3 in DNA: TGTGCCAGCACCGGACTAGCGGGCTACGAGCAGTACTTC. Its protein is CASTGLAGYEQYF.

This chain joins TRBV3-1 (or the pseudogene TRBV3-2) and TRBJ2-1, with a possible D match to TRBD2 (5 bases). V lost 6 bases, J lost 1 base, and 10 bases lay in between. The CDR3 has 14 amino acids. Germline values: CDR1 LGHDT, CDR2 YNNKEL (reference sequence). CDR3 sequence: CASSLRGSYNEQFF. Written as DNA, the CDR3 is TGTGCCAGCAGTCTCCGGGGTTCCTACAATGAGCAGTTCTTC.

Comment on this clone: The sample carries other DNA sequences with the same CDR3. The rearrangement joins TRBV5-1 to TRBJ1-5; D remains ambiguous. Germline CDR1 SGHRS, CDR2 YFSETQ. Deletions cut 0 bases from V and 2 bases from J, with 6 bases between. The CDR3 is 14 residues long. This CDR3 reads CASSLGGGNQPQHF. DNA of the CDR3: TGCGCCAGCAGCTTGGGGGGAGGCAATCAGCCCCAGCATTTT.